A single sample is the source of the 5 T cell receptor beta chains below, sequenced in a study of a mutant IDH1 vaccine in newly diagnosed glioma. The antigens for these receptors are not known. Method: immunoSEQ multiplex PCR; TCRdb's copy keeps in-frame clones and lacks some. In the table there are 42,000 or so clones, about 80% of which are singletons. The sample's time point: week 35, safety follow-up. Every single dose of the vaccine, 300 ug of mutant IDH1 20-mer peptide, came with topical imiquimod. Material: PBMCs, obtained from a glioma patient whose treatment included an IDH1 peptide vaccine. The receptors were sampled from a woman between 50 and 59 years old with glioma.

This chain joins TRBV7-9 and TRBJ2-1; the D is unclear. The CDR3 totals 12 residues. Germline V lookup: CDR1 SEHNR, CDR2 FQNEAQ (reference sequence). V lost 2 bases, J lost 9 bases, and 8 bases lay in between. CDR3 DNA sequence: TGTGCCAGCAGCTTAAAGGCGAGTGAGCAGTTCTTC. This translates into CASSLKASEQFF.

V is TRBV7-3 and J is TRBJ1-1; D gene ambiguous. The CDR3 length is 14 residues. V shed 1 base and J shed 6 bases, with 12 bases lying between them. Looked up from germline, CDR1 is SGHTA and CDR2 is FQGTGA. CDR3 region: CASSLNNWMAEAFF. The CDR3, as DNA: TGTGCCAGCAGCTTAAATAACTGGATGGCTGAAGCTTTCTTT.

The chain joins TRBV19 to TRBJ2-1; the D is unclear. The germline gives CDR1 LNHDA, CDR2 SQIVND (reference sequence). V shed 6 bases and J shed 7 bases, with 7 bases lying between them. The CDR3 has 11 amino acids. The CDR3 sequence is CASRLFNEQFF. CDR3 nucleotide sequence: TGTGCCAGTAGACTCTTTAATGAGCAGTTCTTC. The full variable domain, completed using reference TRBV19 and TRBJ2-1, is DGGITQSPKYLFRKEGQNVTLSCEQNLNHDAMYWYRQDPGQGLRLIYYSQIVNDFQKGDIAEGYSVSREKKESFPLTVTSAQKNPTAFYLCASRLFNEQFFGPGTRLTVL.

This chain links TRBV4-3 with TRBJ1-1; D uncertain. The V gene lost 0 bases and the J gene lost 0 bases, with 8 bases spanning the gap. The CDR3 covers 15 residues. The germline V gene has CDR1 LGHNA and CDR2 YSLEER. The CDR3 DNA reads as TGCGCCAGCAGCCAAGACGGCCTTCTGAACACTGAAGCTTTCTTT. It codes for CASSQDGLLNTEAFF.

This clone was seen just once. The rearrangement links TRBV12-5 to TRBJ1-1; the match to TRBD1 covers 12 bases. CDR3 size: 16 residues. After removal of 11 bases from V and 2 bases from J, the junction contained 12 bases not matched to a gene. The germline CDR1 and CDR2 sequences are LGHNT and FRNRAP. The CDR3 is CASVLGQGAGNTEAFF. The CDR3 nucleotides are TGTGCTTCCGTCCTGGGACAGGGGGCAGGAAACACTGAAGCTTTCTTT.